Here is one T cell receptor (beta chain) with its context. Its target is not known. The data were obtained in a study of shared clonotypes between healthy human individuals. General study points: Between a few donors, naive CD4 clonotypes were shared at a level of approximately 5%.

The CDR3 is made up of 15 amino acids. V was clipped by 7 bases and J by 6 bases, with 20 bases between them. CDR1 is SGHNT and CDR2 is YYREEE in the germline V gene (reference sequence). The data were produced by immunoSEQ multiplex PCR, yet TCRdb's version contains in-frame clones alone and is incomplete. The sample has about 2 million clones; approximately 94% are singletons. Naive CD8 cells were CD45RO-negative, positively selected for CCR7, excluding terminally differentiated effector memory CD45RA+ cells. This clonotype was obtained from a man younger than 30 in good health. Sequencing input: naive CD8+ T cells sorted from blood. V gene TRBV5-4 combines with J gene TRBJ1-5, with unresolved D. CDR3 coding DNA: TGTGCCAGCTCATTATTCGGGGAAGCCAGTCAGCCCCAGCATTTT. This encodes CASSLFGEASQPQHF.